This TCR beta chain was sequenced for a study of HIV-infected patients and healthy controls (dated by TCRdb to 2013 to 2014). A distance of 17 bases separates the germline ends of V and J, which lose 2 bases and 3 bases respectively. The CDR3 goes from the cysteine to the phenylalanine over 17 residues. Only the CDR3 DNA is retained, 51 bases long and in frame from the first base. For CDR1 and CDR2, the germline V gene (reference sequence) lists MNHNY and SVGAGI. On this clonotype itself: There is no known antigen for this receptor. Per-nucleotide qualities are absent, and no much larger clonotype sits a single base away.

Receptors were amplified or captured by 5' RACE. Instrument on record: Illumina MiSeq. The public reads were reanalyzed by TCRdb: fastp trimming at Q25, MiXCR alignment, in-frame beta chains only. Rows merge per CDR3 protein into single entries with the most common DNA and genes. The sample table shows about 64,000 distinct CDR3 sequences, and 15% to 20% are seen once. The ten largest make up approximately 1.5% of the sample. The chain links TRBV6-6 with TRBJ1-3, with the D gene too uncertain to name. The material sequenced was CD4+ T cells from blood. The receptor comes from a human donor in good health. The bases are TGTGCCAGCAGTTACCTCTTTACTTCGGGTGATGGAAACACCATATATTTT. The resulting protein is CASSYLFTSGDGNTIYF.